What follows are 3 T cell receptor beta chains derived from one specimen sequenced in a study of blood T cell repertoires in COVID-19. Profiled with immunoSEQ multiplex PCR; TCRdb holds only in-frame clones, not every one. This sample has some 100,000 clones, with over 75% found just once. Specimen: peripheral blood. These receptor sequences come from a human donor in a cohort sampled during active COVID-19.

The chain couples TRBV2 to TRBJ2-5; D gene unclear. The V gene's germline CDR1 is SNHLY and CDR2 FYNNEI. Trimming stripped 3 bases from V and 5 bases from J, with 4 bases between. The CDR3 has 11 residues. The CDR3 nucleotides read TGTGCCAGCAGTGATAGTGAGACCCAGTACTTC. Translation gives CASSDSETQYF.

V is TRBV6-5 and J is TRBJ1-5; unclear D gene. In germline, CDR1 is MNHEY, CDR2 SVGAGI. V was pared by 6 bases and J by 2 bases, with 14 bases between. This CDR3 region has 15 residues. CDR3 sequence reads: CASRPDRAGNQPQHF. The CDR3 DNA reads TGTGCCAGCAGACCCGATCGTGCGGGCAATCAGCCCCAGCATTTT.

This clone was counted once. CDR3 region: CASSFGGDQETQYF. The CDR3 DNA sequence: TGCGCCAGCAGCTTCGGGGGGGATCAAGAGACCCAGTACTTC. The J gene is TRBJ2-5, the V gene TRBV5-1; TRBD2 aligns across 8 bases. This CDR3 contains 14 residues. CDR1 and CDR2 (germline): SGHRS, YFSETQ. J was trimmed by 2 bases and V by 2 bases; bases with no gene match: 2.